This T cell receptor beta chain comes out of a study of blood T cell repertoires in COVID-19. The protocol was immunoSEQ multiplex PCR, while the TCRdb copy is restricted to in-frame clones and leaves out a portion. The sample contains 150,000 to 200,000 clones, 80% to 85% of which appear only once. V was shortened by 5 bases and J by 4 bases, with 18 bases between the two germline ends. CDR1 is SEHNR and CDR2 is FQNEAQ in the germline V gene (reference sequence). There are 16 residues in the CDR3. Material: peripheral blood. This chain uses TRBV7-9 with TRBJ1-5; D remains ambiguous. This sequence originates from a human donor with acute or convalescent COVID-19. The donor label of this sample is uncertain. The CDR3 region has the DNA TGTGCCAGCAGCCCCGGTGGCGGGGTAGTAAATCAGCCCCAGCATTTT. Its protein is CASSPGGGVVNQPQHF.